Following are 23 T cell receptor beta chains from one sample sequenced in a study of control samples from healthy donors and cancer patients. Some clones are missing from TCRdb's copy, which holds only in-frame ones; the method was immunoSEQ multiplex PCR. Of under 90,000 clones listed, over 80% are singletons. Sequencing was carried out using blood. These TCRs come from a woman aged 55-70 years in good health.

V gene TRBV2 combines with J gene TRBJ1-3, with D perhaps TRBD1 (5 bases). The CDR3 has 15 amino acids. Per the germline V gene, CDR1 is SNHLY and CDR2 is FYNNEI. The V end was cut by 6 bases, the J end by 2 bases, with 14 bases between. The CDR3 DNA follows: TGTGCCAGCAGCGACCAGGGCTTAACTGGAAACACCATATATTTT. It yields the protein CASSDQGLTGNTIYF.

This clone came up once. The germline gene is not matched at one end of the junction; a read error may be the cause. The chain joins TRBV28 to TRBJ1-2, with D possibly TRBD1 on 6 matching bases. CDR1 and CDR2 (germline): MDHEN, SYDVKM. The CDR3 is 12 residues long. The CDR3 DNA reads TGTGCCAGCAGGCGCATGGGGGGCGCTCCCGCCTTC. Protein: CASRRMGGAPAF.

This sequence joins TRBV7-9 and TRBJ1-3; weak D call: TRBD1 (5 bases). CDR1 SEHNR and CDR2 FQNEAQ come from the germline V gene (reference sequence). This CDR3 region has 17 residues. Trimming took off 1 base at V and 0 bases at J, with 13 bases between the two ends. The CDR3 reads CASSLDGRVISGNTIYF. Written as DNA, the CDR3 is TGTGCCAGCAGCTTAGACGGCAGGGTCATCTCTGGAAACACCATATATTTT.

V and J are TRBV6-5 and TRBJ2-7, with 8 bases fitting TRBD1. The V segment lost 6 bases and the J segment 6 bases; nucleotides outside the gene matches: 7. The CDR3 sequence is 13 residues long. In germline, CDR1 is MNHEY, CDR2 SVGAGI. The CDR3 loop reads CASSGQGLSEQYF. CDR3 bases: TGTGCCAGCAGCGGACAGGGTTTAAGCGAGCAGTACTTC.

V and J are TRBV4-3 and TRBJ2-7, with 7 nucleotides matching TRBD1. Germline V gene data show CDR1 as LGHNA and CDR2 as YSLEER. Trimming at V came to 0 bases and at J to 4 bases, leaving 6 bases not matched to a gene. The CDR3 runs to 15 residues. The CDR3 region has the DNA TGCGCCAGCAGCCAAGAGGACAGGCGAGTGTACGAGCAGTACTTC. Translated: CASSQEDRRVYEQYF.

The chain is built from TRBV7-2 and TRBJ1-1; no clear D. This CDR3 spans 15 amino acids. Trimming removed 1 base from V and 8 bases from J, with 17 bases in between. Germline CDR1 SGHTA, CDR2 FQGNSA. The DNA of the CDR3 is TGTGCCAGCAGCTTAGGGAATAGCGGAGAAATGGAAGCTTTCTTT. Translation gives CASSLGNSGEMEAFF.

This clone was detected only once. J is TRBJ1-2 and V is TRBV28, with D unresolved. CDR3 size: 14 residues. Germline values: CDR1 MDHEN, CDR2 SYDVKM. With 1 base removed from V and 4 bases from J, the gap between germline ends came to 10 bases. The CDR3 DNA reads as TGTGCCAGCAGTTTATTCGGGGTACTCTATGGCTACACCTTC. This encodes CASSLFGVLYGYTF.

V usage is TRBV29-1 and J usage is TRBJ1-2; possibly TRBD1 for D (6 bases). The CDR3 length is 15 residues. Germline loops: CDR1 SQVTM, CDR2 ANQGSEA. V lost 6 bases to trimming and J lost 4 bases, with 21 bases between them. CDR3 sequence reads: CSVSPTGGLSYGYTF. The CDR3 DNA reads TGCAGCGTCTCTCCTACGGGGGGGCTGAGCTATGGCTACACCTTC.

V usage is TRBV19 and J usage is TRBJ2-7; D call uncertain. Trimming took off 5 bases at V and 7 bases at J, with 18 bases between the two ends. The germline V gene has CDR1 LNHDA and CDR2 SQIVND (reference sequence). The CDR3 contains 14 residues. For the CDR3, the DNA is TGTGCCAGTAGTCCCCAGATGGATGGACGGGAGCAGTACTTC. It translates to CASSPQMDGREQYF.

The sample holds one count of this clone. The chain recombines TRBV2 with TRBJ1-4; 8 nucleotides match TRBD1. The CDR3 sequence is 14 residues long. Germline lookup yields CDR1 SNHLY and CDR2 FYNNEI. The V and J ends lost 6 bases and 7 bases, in that order; junction bases with no gene match: 7. The CDR3 spells CASRKDRGGEKLFF. In DNA, the CDR3 is TGTGCCAGCAGGAAAGACAGGGGTGGTGAAAAACTGTTTTTT.

This chain uses TRBV18 with TRBJ1-3; D remains ambiguous. Germline V gives CDR1 KGHSH, CDR2 LQKENI. The CDR3 contains 15 residues. Trimming took 1 base from V and 0 from J, leaving 7 bases between them. CDR3 amino acids: CASSPQRDSGNTIYF. The CDR3 DNA follows: TGTGCCAGCTCACCACAACGGGACTCTGGAAACACCATATATTTT.

The chain uses TRBV12-3 or TRBV12-4 and TRBJ1-6, with D maybe TRBD1 (5 bases). The ends were cut back, 8 bases at V and 7 bases at J, with 12 bases in the middle. The CDR3 runs to 13 residues. The DNA of the CDR3 is TGTGCCAGCGGGCAGGGAGGGAATTCACCCCTCCACTTT. It codes for CASGQGGNSPLHF.

J is TRBJ2-3 and V is TRBV29-1, with 8 bases fitting TRBD1. The germline gives CDR1 SQVTM, CDR2 ANQGSEA. V lost 5 bases, J lost 4 bases, and 11 bases stayed unmatched. This CDR3 is built from 15 residues. CDR3 protein: CSVPPSRQGSDTQYF. CDR3 DNA: TGCAGCGTTCCACCCTCGAGACAGGGGTCAGATACGCAGTATTTT.

With respect to this clone: A read error may produce the germline difference seen at one junction end. The chain links TRBV6-2 or TRBV6-3 to TRBJ1-4, with D maybe TRBD1 (5 bases). Germline values: CDR1 MNHEY, CDR2 SVGEGT. The CDR3 covers 15 residues. The CDR3 spells CASSTPRDFNERLFF. CDR3 nucleotides: TGTGCCAGCAGTACACCCAGGGATTTTAATGAAAGACTGTTTTTT.

The V gene is TRBV30, the J gene TRBJ2-5; 7 positions agree with TRBD1. Germline trimming cut 2 bases from V and 4 bases from J; bases unmatched to any gene: 10. CDR1 is GTSNPN and CDR2 is SVGIG in the germline V gene (reference sequence). The CDR3 has 15 residues. The chain's CDR3 is CAWSIPQGGPETQYF. CDR3 bases: TGTGCCTGGAGTATACCCCAAGGGGGCCCAGAGACCCAGTACTTC.

This clone was counted between two and nine times. The chain is built from TRBV4-1 and TRBJ2-2; tentative D call: TRBD2 (7 bases). V lost 4 bases, J lost 6 bases, and 24 bases lay in between. CDR3 length equals 18 residues. Germline V gives CDR1 MGHRA, CDR2 YSYEKL. CDR3 protein: CASSRTSGGTGSSGELFF. Here the CDR3 DNA reads TGCGCCAGCAGCCGGACTTCGGGGGGAACAGGGAGTTCCGGGGAGCTGTTTTTT.

The rearrangement joins TRBV28 to TRBJ2-7, with 8 bases lining up with TRBD1. This CDR3 is built from 13 residues. Unmatched junction bases numbered 3, after V lost 5 bases and J lost 3 bases. Germline V gene sequence: CDR1 MDHEN, CDR2 SYDVKM. The CDR3 coding sequence is TGTGCCAGCAGTGCGGGACAGGACTACGAGCAGTACTTC. It encodes CASSAGQDYEQYF.

The rearrangement joins TRBV5-1 to TRBJ1-1, with D tentatively TRBD1 (6 bases). This CDR3 has 14 residues. CDR1 is SGHRS and CDR2 is YFSETQ in the germline V gene. The V end lost 4 bases, the J end lost 1 base, and 11 bases lay between the germline ends. Here the CDR3 reads CASSQTGTNTEAFF. The CDR3 bases are TGCGCCAGCAGCCAAACAGGGACGAACACTGAAGCTTTCTTT.

The V call is TRBV4-3, the J call TRBJ1-4; weak D call: TRBD1 (5 bases). The CDR3 runs to 15 residues. Trimming took off 4 bases at V and 8 bases at J, with 17 bases between the two ends. CDR1 and CDR2 (germline): LGHNA, YSLEER. The CDR3 bases are TGCGCCAGCAGCCGACGGGGCAGGGTGGAAGAAAAACTGTTTTTT. Protein product: CASSRRGRVEEKLFF.

This rearrangement joins TRBV6-5 to TRBJ2-7; 7 bases fit TRBD2. Trimming removed 6 bases from V and 7 bases from J; junction bases left unmatched: 12. The CDR3 consists of 14 residues. CDR1 and CDR2 from the germline V gene are MNHEY and SVGAGI. As DNA, the CDR3 is TGTGCCAGCAGAGATAGACTAGCAGGAGGGGAGCAGTACTTC. It codes for CASRDRLAGGEQYF.

This rearrangement joins TRBV5-4 to TRBJ1-4; TRBD1 matches 7 bases. The CDR3 is made up of 13 amino acids. Germline V lookup: CDR1 SGHNT, CDR2 YYREEE (reference sequence). Trimming cost V 4 bases and J 8 bases; bases outside gene matches: 5. The CDR3 nucleotides are TGTGCCAGCAGCAATCGACAGGGCGAAAAACTGTTTTTT. The encoded protein is CASSNRQGEKLFF.

The rearrangement uses TRBV6-6 and TRBJ1-4; D not resolved. The CDR3 covers 14 residues. Trimming took off 0 bases at V and 8 bases at J, with 10 bases between the two ends. Germline CDR1 and CDR2: MNHNY and SVGAGI (reference sequence). The CDR3 DNA reads as TGTGCCAGCAGTTACTCGAGTACCTGGGAAAAACTGTTTTTT. This codes for CASSYSSTWEKLFF.

This chain connects TRBV5-1 to TRBJ2-3; 8 bases agree with TRBD1. From germline, CDR1 is SGHRS and CDR2 YFSETQ. The junction had 3 bases not matched to a gene; V was cut back by 2 bases and J by 4 bases. This CDR3 is 14 amino acids long. CDR3 residues: CASSFQGAPDTQYF. The CDR3 bases are TGCGCCAGCAGCTTCCAGGGGGCCCCAGATACGCAGTATTTT.